This TCR beta chain was sequenced for a study of shared clonotypes between healthy human individuals (dated by TCRdb to the early 2020s). In terms of the full investigation: A few men and a couple of women, aged 18 to 49 years, made up the cohort. Each donor's leukapheresis produced roughly between about 0.8 and 8.9 billion PBMCs. The study deeply sequenced blood TCR repertoires of 5 or 6 healthy adults to estimate repertoire size and the extent of clonotype sharing between individuals. Per donor, three plates each were used for CD4 naive and CD4 memory, two for CD8 naive, and one for CD8 memory. To increase sequencing depth and limit assay-specific biases, TCR repertoire library preparation and sequencing were carried out by different laboratories using diverse techniques. Findings and caveats that apply to the study as a whole: Even with the large sequencing depth, rarefaction of the sorted-subset datasets indicated that sequencing was incomplete. Sampling was limited to blood, and TCR repertoires in tissue likely differ from TCR repertoires in blood. Pairwise subsampling indicated that sequencing depth was expected to affect the degree of clonotype sharing among donors. The small number of donors limited the genetic and exposure-history diversity represented. Compared with non-shared clonotypes, the clonotypes found in all four sorted-subset donors had higher generation probabilities. Larger estimated clonotype richness was generally found for naive subsets than for memory subsets. Sharing across a few donors was observed for 5% to 6.5% of naive CD4, less than 4% of naive CD8, 2% to 2.5% of memory CD4, and about 0.38% of memory CD8 clonotypes.

CD8 naive samples were obtained by positive selection for CCR7 among CD45RO-negative cells, yielding a CD45RA+CCR7+ population from which TemRA cells were excluded. The donors were healthy, HIV-negative adults with no recently reported acute infections or vaccinations. Every donor was a Caucasian adult living in Nashville, Tennessee, USA. Blood was collected by leukapheresis, and PBMCs were isolated by Ficoll-Histopaque density gradient centrifugation and then cryopreserved in liquid nitrogen vapor phase. Analytical flow cytometry was used to check the purity and quantity of each magnetically sorted T cell population. Genomic DNA was isolated from every sorted fraction and measured by UV absorbance on a Nanodrop 2000c. A remark on this clone: The target of this receptor is not known. Per-base qualities were not stored, and no clone one base away is much larger.

TCR CDR3 regions were amplified from genomic DNA by multiplex PCR using the deep immunoSEQ assay. Extracted genomic DNA from each cell subset was spread evenly across all wells of several immunoSEQ 96-well plates, with each plate serving as a replicate. For sorted subsets, each replicate PCR was loaded with around 220 ng genomic DNA, equivalent to about 33,000 T cell genomes. Purified libraries were measured with a Qubit 3.0 fluorometer, size-checked on a Bioanalyzer 2100, and measured again with the KAPA Library Quantification kit. Every immunoSEQ 96-well plate was sequenced on a separate single-read 150-cycle Illumina NextSeq 550 flow cell. Turning to the authors' computational methods: Because the immunoSEQ output included only junctional sequences and no quality scores, the filtering could not be the same as the filtering used for full-length reads. To assign V/J genes and CDR3, sequences were annotated against IMGT germline references using PyIR, a Python wrapper for IgBLAST v1.9. Reads were removed for weak V/J assignments (E-value above 1e-6), missing CDR3, stop codons, out-of-frame junctions, or ambiguous translated residues. V3J clonotypes were defined as sequences sharing the same inferred V gene, J gene, and CDR3 amino acid sequence. The percentage overlap between two repertoires was calculated by dividing the number of shared unique clonotypes by the size of the smaller repertoire. RTK rarefaction, the Chao1 estimator, and Recon v2.1 estimates of unobserved clonotypes were used to assess repertoire richness. Generation probabilities were computed with OLGA for all TCRbeta clonotypes obtained by the gDNA method from four donors. Here the immuneACCESS table is served through TCRdb, limited to in-frame sequences with V and J called. Missing clones are a known gap in these copies; in checked studies unresolved V genes cover under half, and the rest lacks a known reason. The V and J calls and the clone size are those of that table, but D and trimming were determined from the DNA. In all, the sample holds some 580,000 clones, and about 98% of those were seen once. The ten top clones hold 0.3% of the sample.

CDR1 and CDR2, looked up from the germline V gene (reference sequence), are SEHNR and FQNEAQ. The CDR3 goes from the cysteine to the phenylalanine over 16 residues. Here the CDR3 DNA is all that survives: 48 bases in frame from base 1. V is cut by 4 bases and J by 11 bases, and the space between the germline ends is 26 bases. The sequence is built from TRBV7-9 and TRBJ1-1, with TRBD1 perhaps the D gene, on 5 matching bases. The clonotype originates from a man aged 25 to 40 in good health. Sample: naive CD8+ T cells sorted from blood. The cell subset or site label on this specimen signifies: CD45RA+CCR7+. In nucleotide form, the sequence is TGTGCCAGCAGCTCGACGTCGGACCCGGGACTTCGGATCGCTTTCTTT. Translated, it gives CASSSTSDPGLRIAFF. With all but the CDR3 taken from the reference TRBV7-9 and TRBJ1-1 genes, the full variable domain is: DTGVSQNPRHKITKRGQNVTFRCDPISEHNRLYWYRQTLGQGPEFLTYFQNEAQLEKSRLLSDRFSAERPKGSFSTLEIQRTEQGDSAMYLCASSSTSDPGLRIAFFGQGTRLTVV.